The clone carrying this TCR beta chain appeared a few times. These data belong to a study of early T cells in non-severe SARS-CoV-2 infection. Germline V CDR1 and CDR2: MRHNA, SNTAGT. V shed 6 bases and J shed 4 bases, with 16 bases lying between them. The length of the CDR3 is 15 residues. Tagging with unique molecular identifiers was applied to individual cDNA molecules. TCRdb called the 5' RACE reads again in MiXCR, with one record for every CDR3 protein. Here the sample spans fewer than 70,000 distinct CDR3 sequences, roughly 4.5% being singletons. This sample comprised whole blood, obtained at baseline. The receptor was derived from an adult who was a healthcare worker with PCR-confirmed SARS-CoV-2 infection or an uninfected control (not recorded which). The donor label of this sample is uncertain. The chain joins TRBV6-4 to TRBJ1-5, with unresolved D. For the CDR3, the DNA is TGTGCCAGCAGCCCCGGGGAAGAAGGAAATCAGCCCCAGCATTTT. Translating gives CASSPGEEGNQPQHF.